These T cell receptor beta chains were read from a single sample in a study of breast tumors, draining lymph nodes, adjacent tissues. MiXCR, applied by TCRdb to the multiplex PCR reads, yields one record per CDR3 protein. This table has 150,000 to 200,000 distinct CDR3 sequences, roughly a third appearing once. Sample: axillary lymph node tissue. Every receptor here comes from a female donor with breast cancer. Some clones in this sample may be carry-over from other donors' samples. Both conserved end residues are part of each CDR3. The order of the fields is D gene, V gene, clone size, J gene, CDR3 DNA, CDR3 protein. The D gene is left open where the match is weak. Only some rows state a clone size, as once, few, many or a class for expanded clones.

d_gene: TRBD1
v_gene: TRBV5-1
abundance: many
j_gene: TRBJ1-6
CDR3nt: TGCGCCAGCAAGAGGACAGGAGATAATTCACCCCTCCACTTT
CDR3aa: CASKRTGDNSPLHF

d_gene: -
v_gene: TRBV6-5
abundance: -
j_gene: TRBJ2-2
CDR3nt: TGTGCCAGCAGTCACCCAGGGGGGGCCGGCACCGGGGAGCTGTTTTTT
CDR3aa: CASSHPGGAGTGELFF

d_gene: TRBD2
v_gene: TRBV5-1
abundance: -
j_gene: TRBJ2-2
CDR3nt: TGTGCTAGCAGCCCGGGACAAGCGGGAGAGGGCACCGGGGAGCTGTTTTTT
CDR3aa: CASSPGQAGEGTGELFF

d_gene: -
v_gene: TRBV2
abundance: -
j_gene: TRBJ2-7
CDR3nt: TGTGCCAGCACCGAAACCACGGGACACATCTACGAGCAGTACTTC
CDR3aa: CASTETTGHIYEQYF

d_gene: -
v_gene: TRBV28
abundance: few
j_gene: TRBJ1-3
CDR3nt: TGTGCCAGCAGTTTACCGCACCGGGCTGTCTCTGGAAACACCATATATTTT
CDR3aa: CASSLPHRAVSGNTIYF

d_gene: -
v_gene: TRBV11-3
abundance: few
j_gene: TRBJ2-7
CDR3nt: TGTGCCAGCAGCTTAAGGAGCTCCTCCGAGCAGTACTTC
CDR3aa: CASSLRSSSEQYF

d_gene: TRBD1
v_gene: TRBV9
abundance: many
j_gene: TRBJ2-3
CDR3nt: TGTGCCAGCAGCGGGACAGGGGGTTCCACAGATACGCAGTATTTT
CDR3aa: CASSGTGGSTDTQYF

d_gene: TRBD1
v_gene: TRBV7-8
abundance: many
j_gene: TRBJ2-7
CDR3nt: TGTGCCAGCAGCGAAGATGAACCGGTAGGACAGGCAAGTCCGGACGAGCAGTACTTC
CDR3aa: CASSEDEPVGQASPDEQYF

d_gene: -
v_gene: TRBV9
abundance: many
j_gene: TRBJ1-3
CDR3nt: TGTGCCAGCAGCGTCCGACCTGGACAGGGAAACACCATATATTTT
CDR3aa: CASSVRPGQGNTIYF

d_gene: -
v_gene: TRBV5-1
abundance: many
j_gene: TRBJ2-1
CDR3nt: TGCGCCAGCAGCGATCAACCTAGGGTTCGCAATGAGCAGTTCTTC
CDR3aa: CASSDQPRVRNEQFF

d_gene: TRBD2
v_gene: TRBV7-9
abundance: many
j_gene: TRBJ2-3
CDR3nt: TGTGCCCTCCAGCCGGGAAGTCTAGCGGGAAACACAGATACGCAGTATTTT
CDR3aa: CALQPGSLAGNTDTQYF

d_gene: TRBD1
v_gene: TRBV29-1
abundance: many
j_gene: TRBJ2-3
CDR3nt: TGCAGCGTAGACAGGGGCTGGTCGCAGTATTTT
CDR3aa: CSVDRGWSQYF

d_gene: -
v_gene: TRBV6-6
abundance: many
j_gene: TRBJ2-1
CDR3nt: TGTGCCAGCAACAGAGTCAATGAGCAGTTCTTC
CDR3aa: CASNRVNEQFF

d_gene: TRBD1
v_gene: TRBV6-5
abundance: many
j_gene: TRBJ1-5
CDR3nt: TGTGCCAGCAGCCCCGGGACAGGGGCCAATCAGCCCCAGCATTTT
CDR3aa: CASSPGTGANQPQHF

d_gene: TRBD1
v_gene: TRBV7-9
abundance: few
j_gene: TRBJ1-1
CDR3nt: TGTGCCAGCAGCTTAACTTTGAGGGGGCATGATGAAGCTTTCTTT
CDR3aa: CASSLTLRGHDEAFF

d_gene: -
v_gene: TRBV3-1
abundance: many
j_gene: TRBJ2-7
CDR3nt: TGTGCCAGCAGCCAAGATCCAGGGCAGGAGCAGTACTTC
CDR3aa: CASSQDPGQEQYF

d_gene: -
v_gene: TRBV11-3
abundance: -
j_gene: TRBJ1-6
CDR3nt: TGCGCCAGCAGCTTAGTGGGAGGCGCTTCACCCCTCCACTTT
CDR3aa: CASSLVGGASPLHF

d_gene: TRBD2
v_gene: TRBV7-2
abundance: many
j_gene: TRBJ2-2
CDR3nt: TGTGCCAGCAGCCTTACTAGCGGGGCGGGACACGGGGAGCTGTTTTTT
CDR3aa: CASSLTSGAGHGELFF

d_gene: -
v_gene: TRBV18
abundance: many
j_gene: TRBJ2-1
CDR3nt: TGTGCCAGCTCACCAGGAGGGGGCCTCAATGAGCAGTTCTTC
CDR3aa: CASSPGGGLNEQFF

d_gene: TRBD2
v_gene: TRBV9
abundance: -
j_gene: TRBJ2-5
CDR3nt: TGTGCCAGCAGTAGCGGGGGGGCCCAAGAGACCCAGTACTTC
CDR3aa: CASSSGGAQETQYF

d_gene: -
v_gene: TRBV20-1
abundance: -
j_gene: TRBJ2-6
CDR3nt: TGCAGTGCTAGGCCCTCGAGCGGGGCCAACGTCCTGACTTTC
CDR3aa: CSARPSSGANVLTF

d_gene: TRBD2
v_gene: TRBV30
abundance: many
j_gene: TRBJ2-1
CDR3nt: TGTGCCTGGAGTGCGCGCGGGGGGGCGACCTACAATGAGCAGTTCTTC
CDR3aa: CAWSARGGATYNEQFF

d_gene: TRBD2
v_gene: TRBV7-2
abundance: many
j_gene: TRBJ2-3
CDR3nt: TGTGCCAGCAGCTCTGGACTAGCGGGGGGGGCCGATACGCAGTATTTT
CDR3aa: CASSSGLAGGADTQYF

d_gene: -
v_gene: TRBV9
abundance: many
j_gene: TRBJ1-2
CDR3nt: TGTGCCAGCAGCGTAGATAACGTGGGGGTCCCCTATGGCTACACCTTC
CDR3aa: CASSVDNVGVPYGYTF

d_gene: TRBD1
v_gene: TRBV24-1
abundance: many
j_gene: TRBJ2-3
CDR3nt: TGTGCCACCAGTGACTCCGGGACAGCGAGCACAGATACGCAGTATTTT
CDR3aa: CATSDSGTASTDTQYF

d_gene: -
v_gene: TRBV5-6
abundance: many
j_gene: TRBJ2-5
CDR3nt: TGTGCCAGCAGCTTGGCAGGGTCCCAAGAGACCCAGTACTTC
CDR3aa: CASSLAGSQETQYF

d_gene: TRBD1
v_gene: TRBV6-5
abundance: many
j_gene: TRBJ2-5
CDR3nt: TGTGCCAGCAGGAGAAACAGGGGGCTACGAGAGACCCAGTACTTC
CDR3aa: CASRRNRGLRETQYF

d_gene: TRBD1
v_gene: TRBV7-6
abundance: -
j_gene: TRBJ2-7
CDR3nt: TGTGCCAGCAGCTTGGAGACAGGGGGGCACGACTACGAGCAGTACTTC
CDR3aa: CASSLETGGHDYEQYF

d_gene: -
v_gene: TRBV7-6
abundance: -
j_gene: TRBJ2-5
CDR3nt: TGTGCCAGCAGCCGCAGTGAGACTAGAGCGGAGACCCAGTACTTC
CDR3aa: CASSRSETRAETQYF

d_gene: -
v_gene: TRBV19
abundance: once
j_gene: TRBJ2-1
CDR3nt: TGTGCCAGCCCCCCCGAGGGACTCCGAACCAATGAGCAGTTCTTC
CDR3aa: CASPPEGLRTNEQFF

d_gene: TRBD1
v_gene: TRBV7-9
abundance: many
j_gene: TRBJ2-6
CDR3nt: TGTGCCAGCAGCTTACGGGGACAGGGGGCGTCTGGGGCCAACGTCCTGACTTTC
CDR3aa: CASSLRGQGASGANVLTF

d_gene: TRBD1
v_gene: TRBV29-1
abundance: -
j_gene: TRBJ2-3
CDR3nt: TGCAGCGTACTGGGACAGGGGACAGATACGCAGTATTTT
CDR3aa: CSVLGQGTDTQYF

d_gene: TRBD2
v_gene: TRBV20-1
abundance: -
j_gene: TRBJ2-7
CDR3nt: TGCAGTGCCAGTAGCCTCCCGGGACTAGCTTACGAGCAGTACTTC
CDR3aa: CSASSLPGLAYEQYF

d_gene: -
v_gene: TRBV6-2/TRBV6-3
abundance: many
j_gene: TRBJ2-1
CDR3nt: TGTGCCAGCAGTCCCCCGATGGAGCGGGTGAGCTCCTACAATGAGCAGTTCTTC
CDR3aa: CASSPPMERVSSYNEQFF

d_gene: -
v_gene: TRBV6-2/TRBV6-3
abundance: -
j_gene: TRBJ2-7
CDR3nt: TGTGCCAGCAGTCACACCCGGATAACCTACGAGCAGTACTTC
CDR3aa: CASSHTRITYEQYF

d_gene: -
v_gene: TRBV24-1
abundance: -
j_gene: TRBJ2-5
CDR3nt: TGTGCCACCAGTGAGGCCGCGGGGGCACAAGAGACCCAGTACTTC
CDR3aa: CATSEAAGAQETQYF

d_gene: -
v_gene: TRBV27
abundance: -
j_gene: TRBJ1-3
CDR3nt: TGTGCCAGCGGTTTAAGCTCTGGAAACGCCATATATTTT
CDR3aa: CASGLSSGNAIYF

d_gene: -
v_gene: TRBV14
abundance: few
j_gene: TRBJ1-1
CDR3nt: TGTGCCAGCAGAGAAATGAACACTGAAGCTTTCTTT
CDR3aa: CASREMNTEAFF

d_gene: -
v_gene: TRBV9
abundance: -
j_gene: TRBJ2-7
CDR3nt: TGTGCCAGCAGCGAGGGGCAGGAGCAGTACTTC
CDR3aa: CASSEGQEQYF

d_gene: -
v_gene: TRBV7-2
abundance: -
j_gene: TRBJ2-1
CDR3nt: TGTGCCAGCAGCCCCCGGATAGCGGTAATGAGCTCCTACAATGAGCAGCTCTTC
CDR3aa: CASSPRIAVMSSYNEQLF